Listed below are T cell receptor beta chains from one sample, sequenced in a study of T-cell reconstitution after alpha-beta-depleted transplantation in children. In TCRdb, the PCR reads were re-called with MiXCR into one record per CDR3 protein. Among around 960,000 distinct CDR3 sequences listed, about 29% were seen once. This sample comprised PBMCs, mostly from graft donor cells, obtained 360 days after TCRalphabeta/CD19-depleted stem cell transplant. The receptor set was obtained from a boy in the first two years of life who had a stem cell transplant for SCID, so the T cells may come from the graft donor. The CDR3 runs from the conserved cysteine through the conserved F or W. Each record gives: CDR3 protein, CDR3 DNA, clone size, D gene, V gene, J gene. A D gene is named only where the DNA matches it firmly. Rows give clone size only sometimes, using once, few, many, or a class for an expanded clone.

cdr3_aa: CASGLVMGVGEQFF; cdr3_nt: .; clone_size: .; d_call: .; v_call: TRBV12-5; j_call: TRBJ2-1
cdr3_aa: CASSLTSSTYEQYF; cdr3_nt: TGTGCCAGCAGCTTAACGTCCTCGACCTACGAGCAGTACTTC; clone_size: .; d_call: .; v_call: TRBV7-3; j_call: TRBJ2-7
cdr3_aa: CASSGGHTGELFF; cdr3_nt: TGTGCCAGTAGCGGGGGACACACCGGGGAGCTGTTTTTT; clone_size: .; d_call: TRBD2; v_call: TRBV7-8; j_call: TRBJ2-2
cdr3_aa: CASSPLPEGRPETQYF; cdr3_nt: TGTGCCAGCTCACCACTTCCTGAGGGGCGCCCAGAGACCCAGTACTTC; clone_size: .; d_call: .; v_call: TRBV18; j_call: TRBJ2-5
cdr3_aa: CASSPRTGNDKAFF; cdr3_nt: TGTGCCAGCAGCCCCAGGACAGGGAATGATAAAGCTTTCTTT; clone_size: few; d_call: TRBD1; v_call: TRBV7-9; j_call: TRBJ1-1
cdr3_aa: CASSQDFGTSGGYEQYF; cdr3_nt: TGCGCCAGCAGCCAAGATTTCGGGACTAGCGGGGGGTACGAGCAGTACTTC; clone_size: few; d_call: TRBD2; v_call: TRBV4-1; j_call: TRBJ2-7
cdr3_aa: CASSPGLAGGPGADTQYF; cdr3_nt: TGTGCCAGCAGTCCCGGACTAGCGGGGGGGCCGGGGGCAGATACGCAGTATTTT; clone_size: .; d_call: TRBD2; v_call: TRBV6-4; j_call: TRBJ2-3
cdr3_aa: CASSLAWPAREQFF; cdr3_nt: TGTGCCAGCAGCTTAGCGTGGCCTGCCCGGGAGCAGTTCTTC; clone_size: few; d_call: .; v_call: TRBV7-2; j_call: TRBJ2-1
cdr3_aa: CASSLAGGGSYNEQFF; cdr3_nt: TGCGCCAGCAGCTTGGCGGGCGGGGGGTCCTACAATGAGCAGTTCTTC; clone_size: many; d_call: TRBD2; v_call: TRBV5-1; j_call: TRBJ2-1
cdr3_aa: CASSLGPSGQGPQETQYF; cdr3_nt: TGTGCCAGCAGTTTAGGTCCTTCTGGGCAGGGGCCGCAAGAGACCCAGTACTTC; clone_size: .; d_call: .; v_call: TRBV12-3/TRBV12-4; j_call: TRBJ2-5
cdr3_aa: CASSPVGANTGELFF; cdr3_nt: TGTGCCAGCAGCCCAGTAGGGGCGAACACCGGGGAGCTGTTTTTT; clone_size: .; d_call: .; v_call: TRBV7-9; j_call: TRBJ2-2
cdr3_aa: CASRPPGQGIDEQYF; cdr3_nt: TGTGCCAGCAGGCCTCCGGGACAGGGTATCGACGAGCAGTACTTC; clone_size: .; d_call: TRBD1; v_call: TRBV28; j_call: TRBJ2-7
cdr3_aa: CASSFDVGFQPQHF; cdr3_nt: TGTGCCAGCAGCTTCGATGTGGGGTTTCAGCCCCAGCATTTT; clone_size: .; d_call: .; v_call: TRBV5-5; j_call: TRBJ1-5
cdr3_aa: CATSRGQGPAYSGNTIYF; cdr3_nt: TGTGCCACCAGCAGAGGACAGGGGCCAGCTTACTCTGGAAACACCATATATTTT; clone_size: .; d_call: TRBD1; v_call: TRBV15; j_call: TRBJ1-3
cdr3_aa: CASSSQLAGAGEDTQYF; cdr3_nt: TGCGCCAGCAGCTCCCAACTAGCGGGGGCCGGGGAAGATACGCAGTATTTT; clone_size: .; d_call: TRBD2; v_call: TRBV5-1; j_call: TRBJ2-3
cdr3_aa: CASSPGAEGTQYF; cdr3_nt: TGTGCCAGCTCACCAGGGGCTGAAGGGACCCAGTACTTC; clone_size: .; d_call: .; v_call: TRBV18; j_call: TRBJ2-5
cdr3_aa: CASSRRTGDGEQYF; cdr3_nt: TGCGCCAGCAGCAGACGGACAGGGGATGGGGAGCAGTACTTC; clone_size: few; d_call: TRBD1; v_call: TRBV4-1; j_call: TRBJ2-7
cdr3_aa: CSADLAGADNEQFF; cdr3_nt: TGCAGTGCTGACCTAGCGGGGGCAGACAATGAGCAGTTCTTC; clone_size: few; d_call: TRBD2; v_call: TRBV20-1; j_call: TRBJ2-1
cdr3_aa: CASSPGGDANTQYF; cdr3_nt: TGTGCCAGCAGCCCGGGGGGGGACGCGAATACCCAGTACTTC; clone_size: once; d_call: TRBD2; v_call: TRBV7-9; j_call: TRBJ2-5